A selection of T cell receptor beta chains follows, all from one sample in a study of blood T cell repertoires in COVID-19. Sequenced by immunoSEQ multiplex PCR; TCRdb stores in-frame clones only, minus some. The sample yields approximately 500,000 clones, roughly nine tenths seen once. Material for sequencing was peripheral blood. Receptors originate from a woman between 50 and 59 years old with COVID-19, enrolled during active disease. CDR3s include the opening cysteine and the closing phenylalanine or tryptophan. Fields, in order: D gene, V gene, CDR3 length, J gene, clone size, CDR3 DNA, CDR3 protein. D genes are given only for firm matches. Clone size is given for some rows only: seen once, a few or many times, or a class if the clone is expanded.

-	TRBV6-2/TRBV6-3	14	TRBJ2-5	once	TGTGCCAGCAGTTACTCGTGGAGCCAAGAGACCCAGTACTTC	CASSYSWSQETQYF
-	TRBV10-1	14	TRBJ2-2	-	TGCGCCAGCAGTGAGTCGGTAGACACCGGGGAGCTGTTTTTT	CASSESVDTGELFF
-	TRBV5-6	13	TRBJ2-7	-	TGTGCCAGCAGCTTGGGGACCGGCGGGGAGCAGTACTTC	CASSLGTGGEQYF
TRBD1	TRBV6-5	12	TRBJ1-4	-	TGTGCCACCTACAGGGGGCGAGAAAAACTGTTTTTT	CATYRGREKLFF
-	TRBV5-1	18	TRBJ1-6	few	TGCGCCAGCAGCCCCACAGGGTACGACGACTATTCTAATTCACCCCTCCACTTT	CASSPTGYDDYSNSPLHF
-	TRBV5-1	15	TRBJ1-5	-	TGCGCCAGCAGCCAGGGTGGGGGGAGCAATCAGCCCCAGCATTTT	CASSQGGGSNQPQHF
-	TRBV5-6	13	TRBJ2-5	-	TGTGCCAGCAGCTTTGGGCTGGGAGAGACCCAGTACTTC	CASSFGLGETQYF
-	TRBV5-1	13	TRBJ1-2	-	TGCGCCAGCAGCTTGGGGCAGGGAAATGGCTACACCTTC	CASSLGQGNGYTF
-	TRBV4-1	16	TRBJ1-6	-	TGCGCCAGCAGCCCGCGTGGTCAGGGAAAATCTTCACCCCTCCACTTT	CASSPRGQGKSSPLHF
-	TRBV30	11	TRBJ1-1	-	TGTGCCTGGGATAGCCGGAGGGGAGCTTTCTTT	CAWDSRRGAFF
-	TRBV29-1	12	TRBJ1-5	-	TGCAGCGTTGAAGTAACAGGGAAGGCCCAGCATTTT	CSVEVTGKAQHF
-	TRBV19	14	TRBJ2-7	-	TGTGCCAGTAGTATTTACCCAGGGAAATACGAGCAGTACTTC	CASSIYPGKYEQYF
-	TRBV9	16	TRBJ2-1	-	TGTGCCAGCAGCGTAGAAATAGGGAGCTCCTACAATGAGCAGTTCTTC	CASSVEIGSSYNEQFF
TRBD1	TRBV28	14	TRBJ2-1	-	TGTGCCAGCAGTATGACAGGGTCATATAGTGAGCAGTTCTTC	CASSMTGSYSEQFF
-	TRBV19	16	TRBJ1-5	many	TGTGCCAGTAGCAAACCGTCCCCGGGGGGGGATCAGCCCCAGCATTTT	CASSKPSPGGDQPQHF
TRBD1	TRBV2	14	TRBJ2-7	-	TGTGCCAGCATGGGACAGTGGAGCTCCTACGAGCAGTACTTC	CASMGQWSSYEQYF
-	TRBV5-1	16	TRBJ2-1	-	TGCGCCAGCAGCTCATCTCCTGGGACTGGAGCTAATGAGCAGTTCTTC	CASSSSPGTGANEQFF
-	TRBV27	17	TRBJ1-2	-	TGTGCCAGCAGTTCCGGCTCGGGGGGGGCTTTTCCCTATGGCTACACCTTC	CASSSGSGGAFPYGYTF
-	TRBV19	14	TRBJ1-1	-	TGTGCCAGTACCGGCGGTGCGGGTGACACTGAAGCTTTCTTT	CASTGGAGDTEAFF
-	TRBV28	15	TRBJ1-2	-	TGTGCCAGCACCCTCCCCCAGGGGACTAACTATGGCTACACCTTC	CASTLPQGTNYGYTF
TRBD1	TRBV2	16	TRBJ1-1	-	TGTGCCAGCAGGGCTTCCTGGGACAGGCCAAACACTGAAGCTTTCTTT	CASRASWDRPNTEAFF
-	TRBV6-6	14	TRBJ1-3	-	TGTGCCAGCAGTTACAGAGGGTCTGGAAACACCATATATTTT	CASSYRGSGNTIYF
-	TRBV2	12	TRBJ2-1	-	TGTGCCAGCACTGCGCTAGGTAATGAGCAGTTCTTC	CASTALGNEQFF
TRBD1	TRBV11-2	14	TRBJ1-2	-	TGTGCCAGCAGCTTAGACAGACAGGGCCATGGCTACACCTTC	CASSLDRQGHGYTF
-	TRBV5-4	14	TRBJ2-7	-	TGTGCCAGCAGCTTGGGACAGGATTCCTACGAGCAGTACTTC	CASSLGQDSYEQYF
-	TRBV19	14	TRBJ1-3	-	TGTGCCAGTAGTCCTCCAAATGAGGCAAACACCATATATTTT	CASSPPNEANTIYF
-	TRBV11-2	13	TRBJ1-2	-	TGTGCCAGCAGCTTAGCTCAGGGGCATGGCTACACCTTC	CASSLAQGHGYTF
-	TRBV19	13	TRBJ1-1	-	TGTGCCAGTAGTACTAGGGGGACACTCGAGGCTTTCTTT	CASSTRGTLEAFF
-	TRBV7-2	15	TRBJ2-3	-	TGTGCCAGCAGCCCCTGGGTACGGGAAACAGATACGCAGTATTTT	CASSPWVRETDTQYF
-	TRBV28	11	TRBJ1-1	-	TGTGCCAGCAGTGCACAGCTTGAAGCTTTCTTT	CASSAQLEAFF
-	TRBV30	13	TRBJ1-2	-	TGTGCCTCAGCCCAGGCAGCTAACTATGGCTACACCTTC	CASAQAANYGYTF
TRBD1	TRBV9	13	TRBJ1-2	-	TGTGCCAGCAGCGTAGGACAGGGGCATGGCTACACCTTC	CASSVGQGHGYTF
-	TRBV25-1	13	TRBJ1-1	-	TGTGCCAGCGGTCGGGGGGCTAGCACTGAAGCTTTCTTT	CASGRGASTEAFF
-	TRBV2	14	TRBJ1-2	-	TGTGCCAGCAGTGGTCAGGGGAATGACTATGGCTACACCTTC	CASSGQGNDYGYTF
-	TRBV28	11	TRBJ1-2	-	TGTGCCAGCAGTTTACAGGTTGGCTACACCTTC	CASSLQVGYTF
TRBD2	TRBV6-1	15	TRBJ2-1	-	TGTGCCAGCAGTGATCCGGGGGGAACCTACAATGAGCAGTTCTTC	CASSDPGGTYNEQFF
-	TRBV29-1	15	TRBJ2-5	-	TGCAGCGTTGTGCGCCCTTGGGCGGGCCCAGAGACCCAGTACTTC	CSVVRPWAGPETQYF
-	TRBV6-5	14	TRBJ2-2	-	TGTGCCAGCAGGGATAGGGACTACACCGGGGAGCTGTTTTTT	CASRDRDYTGELFF
-	TRBV29-1	12	TRBJ1-2	-	TGCAGCGTTGACCAGGTCAACTATGGCTACACCTTC	CSVDQVNYGYTF
TRBD1	TRBV19	13	TRBJ1-1	few	TGTGCCAGTAGTACGCAGGGGGGAGGTGAAGCTTTCTTT	CASSTQGGGEAFF
-	TRBV24-1	13	TRBJ1-1	-	TGTGCCACCAGTGATTCAAGGGGCACTGAAGCTTTCTTT	CATSDSRGTEAFF
-	TRBV30	11	TRBJ1-3	few	TGTGCCTGGAGTTTCGGTAACACCATATATTTT	CAWSFGNTIYF
-	TRBV27	15	TRBJ2-7	once	TGTGCCAGCAGTCATACGGGACGCGGGGCCTACGAGCAGTACTTC	CASSHTGRGAYEQYF
-	TRBV11-2	15	TRBJ2-3	-	TGTGCCAGCAGCTTATCAGGGGTTTTGAGAGATACGCAGTATTTT	CASSLSGVLRDTQYF
-	TRBV19	16	TRBJ2-5	-	TGTGCCAGTAGTGGAGGGACAGCCGGAAAGAAAGAGACCCAGTACTTC	CASSGGTAGKKETQYF
-	TRBV5-1	14	TRBJ1-2	-	TGCGCCAGCAGCTTAAGCACCCCTAACTATGGCTACACCTTC	CASSLSTPNYGYTF
-	TRBV3-1/TRBV3-2	15	TRBJ1-5	-	TGTGCCAGCAGCCAAGCCCCTAGTGTGGATCAGCCCCAGCATTTT	CASSQAPSVDQPQHF
-	TRBV6-5	11	TRBJ2-3	-	TGTGCCAGCCGGGTGCGGGATACGCAGTATTTT	CASRVRDTQYF